A single sample is the source of the 2 T cell receptor beta chains below, sequenced in a study of metastatic and nonmetastatic thyroid tumors. Nobody among the patients had been given any treatment before thyroid surgery. MiXCR re-clonotyped the PCR reads for TCRdb. The table shows about 38,000 clones, with 25% to 30% occurring only once. Sequenced sample: blood. These receptors all stem from a female donor with papillary thyroid cancer or a benign thyroid nodule (not recorded which). Some clones in this sample may be carry-over from other donors' samples.

This clone appeared many times. V usage is TRBV11-1 and J usage is TRBJ2-3; TRBD1 matches 8 bases. The germline V gene has CDR1 SGHAT and CDR2 FQDESV (reference sequence). V trimming: 7 bases; J trimming: 0 bases; junction bases outside the gene matches: 9. The CDR3 loop spans 16 amino acids. CDR3 sequence reads: CASIPRGQPSTDTQYF. The CDR3 DNA follows: TGTGCCAGCATCCCCAGGGGGCAACCGAGCACAGATACGCAGTATTTT.

The chain couples TRBV3-1 to TRBJ1-2; TRBD1 agrees at 10 bases. Germline CDR1 reads LGHDT; CDR2 reads YNNKEL (reference sequence). J was trimmed by 11 bases and V by 6 bases; bases with no gene match: 6. The CDR3 loop spans 12 amino acids. The CDR3 sequence: CASRTWDRGYTF. In DNA form, the CDR3 reads TGTGCCAGCAGAACTTGGGACAGGGGATACACCTTC.